The clone carrying this T cell receptor beta chain occurred once. These data belong to a study of blood T cell repertoires in COVID-19. The protocol was immunoSEQ multiplex PCR, while the TCRdb copy is restricted to in-frame clones and leaves out a portion. The sample consists of 120,000 to 150,000 clones, around four fifths of them appearing once. This CDR3 comprises 15 residues. The V gene's germline CDR1 is SGHNT and CDR2 YYREEE (reference sequence). With 4 bases removed from V and 4 bases from J, the gap between germline ends came to 16 bases. This TCR was recovered from a woman aged 40 to 50 with active or convalescent COVID-19. The chain is built from TRBV5-4 and TRBJ2-3, with D possibly matching TRBD2 (6 bases). The sample consisted of peripheral blood. The CDR3 spells CASSPPGLASDTQYF. As DNA, the CDR3 is TGTGCCAGCAGCCCCCCCGGCCTAGCGTCAGATACGCAGTATTTT.